These 12 T cell receptor beta chains originate from one sample sequenced in a study of cytomegalovirus exposure and HLA in healthy donors. 13 Jbeta primers and 60 Vbeta primers were used for the PCR. Generated by immunoSEQ multiplex PCR, the TCRdb table keeps only in-frame clones and is missing some. This table has fewer than 200,000 clones, around 77% appearing once. Sequenced input: PBMCs. The source is a man in his 60s in good health and CMV-seronegative.

This clone was seen more than once but under ten times. This chain uses TRBV5-1 with TRBJ1-1; TRBD1 matches 8 bases. V lost 3 bases to trimming and J lost 1 base; unmatched junction nucleotides: 2. Germline V gene sequence: CDR1 SGHRS, CDR2 YFSETQ. The CDR3 sequence is 14 residues long. The CDR3 region has the DNA TGCGCCAGCAGCTCGGACAGGGCGAACACTGAAGCTTTCTTT. The encoded protein is CASSSDRANTEAFF.

This clone appeared a few times. At one end the junction does not follow the germline gene, possibly because of a read error. The rearrangement links TRBV6-5 to TRBJ2-7; 8 nucleotides match TRBD1. Germline CDR1 MNHEY, CDR2 SVGAGI. The CDR3 consists of 13 residues. Written as DNA, the CDR3 is TGTGCCAGCTCACGGGACAGGTCCTTCGAGCAGTACTTC. It encodes CASSRDRSFEQYF.

This sequence joins TRBV6-4 and TRBJ2-3; 10 bases match TRBD2. This CDR3 region has 15 residues. With V trimmed by 5 bases and J by 1 base, 3 bases remained unmatched. Germline assignment: CDR1 MRHNA and CDR2 SNTAGT. DNA of the CDR3: TGTGCCAGCAGTCGAGGACTAGCGGGCACAGATACGCAGTATTTT. Protein sequence: CASSRGLAGTDTQYF.

The chain links TRBV9 to TRBJ2-7; TRBD1 matches at 9 bases. The ends lost 4 bases at V and 6 bases at J; junction bases unmatched: 8. Germline V CDR1 and CDR2: SGDLS, YYNGEE. CDR3 length: 14 amino acids. The CDR3 is CASSPGQGSFEQYF. CDR3 sequence (DNA): TGTGCCAGCAGCCCCGGACAGGGGTCTTTCGAGCAGTACTTC.

The chain joins TRBV6-6 to TRBJ1-3; D is undetermined. CDR1 is MNHNY, CDR2 SVGAGI, per germline (reference sequence). This CDR3 has 13 residues. V lost 0 bases to trimming and J lost 7 bases, with 7 bases between them. In DNA form, the CDR3 reads TGTGCCAGCAGTTACTCCAATCCCAACACCATATATTTT. Its translation is CASSYSNPNTIYF.

This clone was seen a handful of times. V gene TRBV30 combines with J gene TRBJ1-2; 7 bases are shared with TRBD1. V trimming: 2 bases; J trimming: 10 bases; junction bases outside the gene matches: 4. This CDR3 has 11 amino acids. CDR1 and CDR2 (germline): GTSNPN, SVGIG (reference sequence). CDR3 nucleotides: TGTGCCTGGAGTTCGGGACAGCTCTACACCTTC. Residues: CAWSSGQLYTF.

This chain links TRBV5-1 with TRBJ2-5; 14 bases map to TRBD2. The CDR3 contains 18 residues. The junction had 5 bases not matched to a gene; V was cut back by 0 bases and J by 1 base. The germline gives CDR1 SGHRS, CDR2 YFSETQ. The CDR3 protein is CASSLGLAGGPIQETQYF. The CDR3 region has the DNA TGCGCCAGCAGCTTGGGACTAGCGGGGGGGCCGATCCAAGAGACCCAGTACTTC. The variable domain in full, with the rest retrieved from reference TRBV5-1 and TRBJ2-5, is KAGVTQTPRYLIKTRGQQVTLSCSPISGHRSVSWYQQTPGQGLQFLFEYFSETQRNKGNFPGRFSGRQFSNSRSEMNVSTLELGDSALYLCASSLGLAGGPIQETQYFGPGTRLLVL.

The chain links TRBV19 to TRBJ1-5; D not certain. Germline V gene data show CDR1 as LNHDA and CDR2 as SQIVND (reference sequence). The CDR3 is made up of 15 amino acids. Trimming stripped 0 bases from V and 3 bases from J, with 9 bases between. The CDR3 DNA follows: TGTGCCAGTAGTATAGAATCTCGGTTCAATCAGCCCCAGCATTTT. This encodes CASSIESRFNQPQHF.

This clone is a singleton in its sample. This chain connects TRBV6-6 to TRBJ1-2; TRBD1 aligns across 8 bases. This CDR3 contains 15 residues. The V gene's germline CDR1 is MNHNY and CDR2 SVGAGI (reference sequence). V shed 5 bases, J shed 7 bases, and the junction held 12 bases outside the gene matches. CDR3 sequence (DNA): TGTGCCAGCAGTGACGGGCTGGTCCAGGGGGCTGGCTACACCTTC. Translation: CASSDGLVQGAGYTF.

This chain connects TRBV28 to TRBJ1-5; a possible D gene is TRBD1 (5 bases). CDR3 size: 14 residues. Germline V gene sequence: CDR1 MDHEN, CDR2 SYDVKM. V was clipped by 7 bases and J by 7 bases, with 17 bases between them. CDR3 loop: CASTLGGNVQPQHF. CDR3 nucleotides: TGTGCCAGCACCTTGGGGGGGAACGTGCAGCCCCAGCATTTT. The full variable domain, in which reference TRBV28 and TRBJ1-5 provide the parts outside the CDR3, is DVKVTQSSRYLVKRTGEKVFLECVQDMDHENMFWYRQDPGLGLRLIYFSYDVKMKEKGDIPEGYSVSREKKERFSLILESASTNQTSMYLCASTLGGNVQPQHFGDGTRLSIL.

This clone has just a few counts. The V and J genes are TRBV19 and TRBJ1-5; 7 nucleotides line up with TRBD1. This CDR3 region has 15 residues. J lost 4 bases, V lost 4 bases, and 7 bases had no gene match. Germline V CDR1 and CDR2: LNHDA, SQIVND (reference sequence). This chain's CDR3 is CASSKNRDRNQPQHF. In DNA, the CDR3 is TGTGCCAGTAGTAAGAACCGGGACAGAAATCAGCCCCAGCATTTT.

The chain is built from TRBV4-3 and TRBJ2-3, with TRBD2 matching 11 bases. CDR1 and CDR2 from the germline V gene are LGHNA and YSLEER. V lost 0 bases and J lost 4; bases outside the gene matches: 6. The CDR3 runs to 17 residues. CDR3 in amino acids: CASSQEPLAGGADTQYF. CDR3 nucleotide sequence: TGCGCCAGCAGCCAAGAACCTCTAGCGGGAGGTGCAGATACGCAGTATTTT.